Each of the 8 T cell receptor beta chains below was sequenced from the same sample in a study of T cells after yellow fever vaccination. TCRdb fed the 5' RACE reads into MiXCR, producing one record per CDR3 protein. Of around 350,000 distinct CDR3 sequences in the sample, roughly 11% were seen once. The specimen comprised PBMCs, sampled on the day of the first yellow fever vaccination. These receptors were collected from a man between 18 and 29 years old who received the YFV17D yellow fever vaccine.

This clonotype has only a few counts. The chain is built from TRBV4-1 and TRBJ2-3; D might be TRBD1 (6 bases). The V gene's germline CDR1 is MGHRA and CDR2 YSYEKL. V lost 4 bases and J lost 3, with 14 bases in between. The CDR3 consists of 15 residues. The DNA of the CDR3 is TGCGCCAGCAGCCGGACACGGGACACGACAGATACGCAGTATTTT. Translation gives CASSRTRDTTDTQYF.

CDR3 DNA: TGCAGTGCTAGGGAATTAGCGGGGGGGAAAGATACGCAGTATTTT. Its protein product is CSARELAGGKDTQYF. V and J are TRBV20-1 and TRBJ2-3, with 11 bases aligning to TRBD2. Germline V gene lookup returns CDR1 DFQATT and CDR2 SNEGSKA (reference sequence). The CDR3 covers 15 residues. Trimming removed 3 bases from V and 5 bases from J; junction bases left unmatched: 7.

This chain links TRBV20-1 with TRBJ2-2; D is ambiguous. CDR1 is DFQATT and CDR2 is SNEGSKA in the germline V gene (reference sequence). Trimming removed 2 bases at V and 4 bases at J, with 8 bases between. The CDR3 is 13 amino acids. The CDR3 protein is CSARIPTTGELFF. The CDR3 DNA reads TGCAGTGCTAGAATACCGACCACCGGGGAGCTGTTTTTT.

On this clonotype itself: One end of the junction varies from germline; a read error may be responsible. The chain couples TRBV19 to TRBJ1-6; 7 bases agree with TRBD1. There are 15 residues in the CDR3. Per the germline V gene, CDR1 is LNHDA and CDR2 is SQIVND (reference sequence). CDR3 bases: TGTTCCAGTCGCGAAAACAGGGGAAGTGGTTCACCCCTCCACTTT. Its translation: CSSRENRGSGSPLHF.

This clonotype has ten or more counts. The chain joins TRBV6-5 to TRBJ2-1; TRBD2 aligns across 8 bases. Trimming cost V 0 bases and J 7 bases; bases outside gene matches: 2. The CDR3 covers 14 residues. CDR1 and CDR2 (germline): MNHEY, SVGAGI. The CDR3 region has the DNA TGTGCCAGCAGTTACTCGAGCGGGGGAAATGAGCAGTTCTTC. Translating it yields CASSYSSGGNEQFF.

This clonotype was detected only a few times. In DNA form, the CDR3 reads TGCGCCAGCAGCCTGACGGTGAAGCAAGAGACCCAGTACTTC. Encoded protein: CASSLTVKQETQYF. The chain is built from TRBV4-1 and TRBJ2-5; D remains unclear. Germline assignment: CDR1 MGHRA and CDR2 YSYEKL. Deletions cut 4 bases from V and 2 bases from J, with 11 bases between. This CDR3 comprises 14 residues.

The sample holds a few counts of this clonotype. The rearrangement links TRBV20-1 to TRBJ2-5; D is unresolved. This CDR3 is 13 amino acids long. Per the germline V gene, CDR1 is DFQATT and CDR2 is SNEGSKA (reference sequence). V was clipped by 4 bases and J by 4 bases, with 13 bases between them. CDR3 nucleotides: TGCAGTGCTAAAACGGCGGCCAGAGAGACCCAGTACTTC. Amino acids: CSAKTAARETQYF.

The V gene is TRBV20-1, the J gene TRBJ1-1, with 9 positions matching TRBD1. The V segment lost 3 bases and the J segment 5 bases; nucleotides outside the gene matches: 10. The length of the CDR3 is 15 residues. Germline V gene data show CDR1 as DFQATT and CDR2 as SNEGSKA (reference sequence). The CDR3 loop is CSARQTGGGRTEAFF. The DNA of the CDR3 is TGCAGTGCTAGGCAAACAGGGGGCGGACGGACTGAAGCTTTCTTT.